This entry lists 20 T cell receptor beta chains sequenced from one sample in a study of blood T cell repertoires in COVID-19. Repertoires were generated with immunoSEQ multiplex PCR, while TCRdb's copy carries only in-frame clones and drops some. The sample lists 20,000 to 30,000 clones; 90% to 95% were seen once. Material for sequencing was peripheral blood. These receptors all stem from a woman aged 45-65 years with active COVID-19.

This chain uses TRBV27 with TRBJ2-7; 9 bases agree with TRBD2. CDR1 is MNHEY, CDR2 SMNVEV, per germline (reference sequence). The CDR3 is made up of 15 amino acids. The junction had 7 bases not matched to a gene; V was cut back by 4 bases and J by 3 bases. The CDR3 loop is CASSSLLAGLYEQYF. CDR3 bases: TGTGCCAGCAGTTCCCTCCTAGCGGGGCTCTACGAGCAGTACTTC.

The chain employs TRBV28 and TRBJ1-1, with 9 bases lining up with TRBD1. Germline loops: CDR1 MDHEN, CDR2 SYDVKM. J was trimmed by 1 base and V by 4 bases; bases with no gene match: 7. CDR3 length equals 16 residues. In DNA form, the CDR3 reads TGTGCCAGCAGTTCCCTATGGGGACAGGGGAACACTGAAGCTTTCTTT. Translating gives CASSSLWGQGNTEAFF.

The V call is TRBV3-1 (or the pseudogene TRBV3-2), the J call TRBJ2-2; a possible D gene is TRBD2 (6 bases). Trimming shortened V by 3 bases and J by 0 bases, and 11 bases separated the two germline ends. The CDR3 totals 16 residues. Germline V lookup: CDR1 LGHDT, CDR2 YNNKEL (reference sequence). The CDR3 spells CASSQFSGANTGELFF. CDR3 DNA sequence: TGTGCCAGCAGCCAGTTCTCGGGGGCGAACACCGGGGAGCTGTTTTTT.

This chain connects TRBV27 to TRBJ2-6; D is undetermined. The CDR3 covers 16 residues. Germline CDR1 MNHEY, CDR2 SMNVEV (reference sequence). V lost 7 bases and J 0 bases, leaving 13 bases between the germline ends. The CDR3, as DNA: TGTGCCAGCAAACTATCCCAGAGCTCTGGGGCCAACGTCCTGACTTTC. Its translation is CASKLSQSSGANVLTF.

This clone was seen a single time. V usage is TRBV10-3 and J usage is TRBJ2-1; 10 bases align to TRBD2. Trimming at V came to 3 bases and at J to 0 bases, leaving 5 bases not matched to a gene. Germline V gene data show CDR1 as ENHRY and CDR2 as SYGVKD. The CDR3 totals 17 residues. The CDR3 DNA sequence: TGTGCCATCAGTGAAAGAGCGGGGGGGAGCTCCTACAATGAGCAGTTCTTC. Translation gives CAISERAGGSSYNEQFF.

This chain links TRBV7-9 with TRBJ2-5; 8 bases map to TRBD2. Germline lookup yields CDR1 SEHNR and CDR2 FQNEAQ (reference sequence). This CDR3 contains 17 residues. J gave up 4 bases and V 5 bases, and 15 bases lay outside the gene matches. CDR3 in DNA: TGTGCCAGCAGCCCAGTTAGCGGGAAGGTCTGGGGAGAGACCCAGTACTTC. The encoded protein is CASSPVSGKVWGETQYF. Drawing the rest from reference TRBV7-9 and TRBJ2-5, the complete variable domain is DTGVSQNPRHKITKRGQNVTFRCDPISEHNRLYWYRQTLGQGPEFLTYFQNEAQLEKSRLLSDRFSAERPKGSFSTLEIQRTEQGDSAMYLCASSPVSGKVWGETQYFGPGTRLLVL.

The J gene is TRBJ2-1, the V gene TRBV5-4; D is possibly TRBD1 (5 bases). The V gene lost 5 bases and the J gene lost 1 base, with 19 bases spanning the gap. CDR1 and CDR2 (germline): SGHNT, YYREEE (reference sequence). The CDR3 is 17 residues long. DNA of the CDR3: TGTGCCAGCAGTTCCGGATGGGGCCAAGCATCCTACAATGAGCAGTTCTTC. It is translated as CASSSGWGQASYNEQFF. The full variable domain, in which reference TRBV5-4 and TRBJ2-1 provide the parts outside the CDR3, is ETGVTQSPTHLIKTRGQQVTLRCSSQSGHNTVSWYQQALGQGPQFIFQYYREEENGRGNFPPRFSGLQFPNYSSELNVNALELDDSALYLCASSSGWGQASYNEQFFGPGTRLTVL.

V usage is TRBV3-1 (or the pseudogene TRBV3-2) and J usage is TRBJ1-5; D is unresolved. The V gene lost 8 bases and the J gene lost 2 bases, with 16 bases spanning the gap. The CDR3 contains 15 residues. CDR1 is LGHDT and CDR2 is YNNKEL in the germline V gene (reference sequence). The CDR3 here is CASVQVFSGNQPQHF. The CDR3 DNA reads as TGTGCCAGCGTTCAGGTTTTCTCTGGCAATCAGCCCCAGCATTTT.

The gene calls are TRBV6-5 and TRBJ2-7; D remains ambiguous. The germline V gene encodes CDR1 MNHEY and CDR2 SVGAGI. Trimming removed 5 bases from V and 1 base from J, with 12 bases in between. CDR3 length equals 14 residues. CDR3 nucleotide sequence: TGTGCCAGCAGTCCTTACGACAATTCCTACGAGCAGTACGTC. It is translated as CASSPYDNSYEQYV.

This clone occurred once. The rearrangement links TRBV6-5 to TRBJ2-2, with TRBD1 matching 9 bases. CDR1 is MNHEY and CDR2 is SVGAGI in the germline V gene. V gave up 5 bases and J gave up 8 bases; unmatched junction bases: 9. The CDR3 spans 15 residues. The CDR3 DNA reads TGTGCCAGCAGTCGTACCGGGGGGACAGGGGGGGAGCTGTTTTTT. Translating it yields CASSRTGGTGGELFF.

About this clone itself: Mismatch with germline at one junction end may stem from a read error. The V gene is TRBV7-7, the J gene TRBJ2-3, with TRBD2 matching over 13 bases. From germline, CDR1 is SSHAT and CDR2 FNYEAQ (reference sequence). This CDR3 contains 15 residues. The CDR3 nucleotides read TGTGCTAGCAGCCCCACTAGCGGGGGGGCCGATACGCAGTATTTT. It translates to CASSPTSGGADTQYF.

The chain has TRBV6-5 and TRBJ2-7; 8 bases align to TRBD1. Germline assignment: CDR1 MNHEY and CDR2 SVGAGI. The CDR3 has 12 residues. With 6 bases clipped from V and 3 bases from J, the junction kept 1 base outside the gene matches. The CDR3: CASRGQVYEQYF. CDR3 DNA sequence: TGTGCCAGCAGGGGACAGGTCTACGAGCAGTACTTC.

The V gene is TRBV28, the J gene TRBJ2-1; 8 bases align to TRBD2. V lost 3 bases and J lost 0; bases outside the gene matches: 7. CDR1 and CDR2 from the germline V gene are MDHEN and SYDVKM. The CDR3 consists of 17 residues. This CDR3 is CASSFPLAGSSYNEQFF. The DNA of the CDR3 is TGTGCCAGCAGTTTCCCCTTAGCGGGGAGCTCCTACAATGAGCAGTTCTTC.

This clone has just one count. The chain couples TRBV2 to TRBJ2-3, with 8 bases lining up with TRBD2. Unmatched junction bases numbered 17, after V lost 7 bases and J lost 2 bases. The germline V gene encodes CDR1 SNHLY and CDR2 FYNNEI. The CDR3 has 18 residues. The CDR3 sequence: CASIGRARYPTFTDTQYF. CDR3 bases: TGTGCCAGCATCGGGAGGGCCCGGTACCCTACCTTCACAGATACGCAGTATTTT.

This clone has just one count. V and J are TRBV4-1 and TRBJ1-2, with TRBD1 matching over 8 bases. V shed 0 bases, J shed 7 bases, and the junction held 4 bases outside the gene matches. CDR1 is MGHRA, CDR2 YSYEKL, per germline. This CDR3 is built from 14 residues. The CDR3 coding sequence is TGCGCCAGCAGCCAAGACCGGGACAGGCCTGGCTACACCTTC. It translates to CASSQDRDRPGYTF.

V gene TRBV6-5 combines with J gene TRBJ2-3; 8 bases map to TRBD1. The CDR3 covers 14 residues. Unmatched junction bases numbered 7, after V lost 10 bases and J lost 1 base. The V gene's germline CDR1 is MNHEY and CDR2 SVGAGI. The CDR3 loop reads CAMAGGAGTDTQYF. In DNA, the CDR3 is TGTGCCATGGCAGGGGGCGCAGGCACAGATACGCAGTATTTT.

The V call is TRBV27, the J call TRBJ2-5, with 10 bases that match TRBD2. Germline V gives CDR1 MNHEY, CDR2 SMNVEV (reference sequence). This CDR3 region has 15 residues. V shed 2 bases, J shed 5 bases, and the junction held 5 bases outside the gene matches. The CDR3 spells CASSLTPGLAETQYF. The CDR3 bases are TGTGCCAGCAGTTTAACCCCGGGACTAGCGGAGACCCAGTACTTC.

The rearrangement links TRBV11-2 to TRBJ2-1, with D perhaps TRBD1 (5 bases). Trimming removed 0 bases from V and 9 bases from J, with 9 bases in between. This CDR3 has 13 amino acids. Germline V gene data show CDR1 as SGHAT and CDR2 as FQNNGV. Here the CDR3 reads CASSLDVTGEQFF. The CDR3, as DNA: TGTGCCAGCAGCTTAGACGTAACAGGTGAGCAGTTCTTC.

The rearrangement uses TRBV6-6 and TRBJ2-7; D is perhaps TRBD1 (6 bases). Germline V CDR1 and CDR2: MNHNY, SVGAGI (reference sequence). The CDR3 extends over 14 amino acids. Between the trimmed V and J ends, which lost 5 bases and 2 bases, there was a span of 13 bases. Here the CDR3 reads CASSPRDITYEQYF. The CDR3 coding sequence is TGTGCCAGCAGTCCCAGGGACATTACCTACGAGCAGTACTTC.

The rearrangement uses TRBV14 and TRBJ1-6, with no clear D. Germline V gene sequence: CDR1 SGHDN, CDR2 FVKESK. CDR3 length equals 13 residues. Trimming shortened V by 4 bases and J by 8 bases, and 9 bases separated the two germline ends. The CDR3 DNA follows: TGTGCCAGCAGCCGGACGGGAGATTCACCCCTCCACTTT. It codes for CASSRTGDSPLHF.